These T cell receptor beta chains were read from a single sample in a study of blood T cell repertoires in COVID-19. The assay was immunoSEQ multiplex PCR, and TCRdb's table has in-frame clones only and misses some. The sample shows 150,000 to 200,000 clones, around 81% of them seen only once. The sequencing sample was made of peripheral blood. Receptors were obtained from a human donor with acute or convalescent COVID-19. The donor label of this sample is uncertain. Each CDR3 is given with its conserved first and last residue. The order of the fields is V gene, clone size, J gene, D gene, CDR3 protein, CDR3 DNA. D genes are given only for firm matches. Size is omitted from some rows. Given values are once, few, many or a class for expanded clones.

V: TRBV27
size: .
J: TRBJ2-3
D: .
CDR3: CASRLDIADTQYF
DNA: TGTGCCAGCAGGTTAGACATTGCAGATACGCAGTATTTT

V: TRBV27
size: .
J: TRBJ2-3
D: .
CDR3: CASSLYVRGRDTQYF
DNA: TGTGCCAGCAGTTTATATGTTAGGGGTAGAGATACGCAGTATTTT

V: TRBV6-5
size: .
J: TRBJ2-1
D: TRBD2
CDR3: CASRRLAGFNEQFF
DNA: TGTGCCAGCAGAAGACTAGCGGGGTTTAATGAGCAGTTCTTC

V: TRBV10-1
size: .
J: TRBJ2-1
D: .
CDR3: CASSLAYNEQFF
DNA: TGCGCCAGCAGTCTAGCCTACAATGAGCAGTTCTTC

V: TRBV3-1/TRBV3-2
size: .
J: TRBJ1-1
D: .
CDR3: CASSPLGGRAFF
DNA: TGTGCCAGCAGCCCGCTGGGGGGACGGGCTTTCTTT

V: TRBV28
size: .
J: TRBJ1-5
D: TRBD1
CDR3: CASFSGGAGNQPQHF
DNA: TGTGCCAGCTTCTCAGGGGGCGCGGGAAATCAGCCCCAGCATTTT

V: TRBV5-1
size: once
J: TRBJ1-1
D: .
CDR3: CASRDTHTEAFF
DNA: TGCGCCAGCCGGGACACGCACACTGAAGCTTTCTTT

V: TRBV14
size: .
J: TRBJ1-5
D: TRBD1
CDR3: CASSLGTGANQPQHF
DNA: TGTGCCAGCAGCCTGGGGACAGGGGCTAATCAGCCCCAGCATTTT

V: TRBV6-5
size: once
J: TRBJ1-2
D: .
CDR3: CASSYSGAGNGYTF
DNA: TGTGCCAGCAGTTACTCAGGGGCAGGGAATGGCTACACCTTC

V: TRBV19
size: once
J: TRBJ1-2
D: .
CDR3: CAGTGRGGGYTF
DNA: TGTGCCGGAACAGGGAGGGGCGGTGGCTACACCTTC

V: TRBV6-4
size: .
J: TRBJ2-5
D: TRBD2
CDR3: CASSPGLAGQETQYF
DNA: TGTGCCAGCAGCCCCGGACTAGCGGGACAAGAGACCCAGTACTTC

V: TRBV25-1
size: .
J: TRBJ1-6
D: TRBD1
CDR3: CASTGQASSPLHF
DNA: TGTGCCAGCACTGGACAGGCTAGCTCACCCCTCCACTTT

V: TRBV20-1
size: once
J: TRBJ1-5
D: .
CDR3: CSVSRETQHF
DNA: TGCAGTGTCTCGCGCGAGACCCAGCATTTT

V: TRBV6-6
size: .
J: TRBJ2-7
D: TRBD2
CDR3: CASSWGLAGEQYF
DNA: TGTGCCAGCAGTTGGGGACTAGCGGGAGAGCAGTACTTC

V: TRBV5-4
size: .
J: TRBJ2-7
D: .
CDR3: CASSLGGQALTEQYF
DNA: TGTGCCAGCAGCTTGGGGGGGCAGGCACTCACCGAGCAGTACTTC

V: TRBV5-5
size: .
J: TRBJ1-1
D: .
CDR3: CASSFPGQNTEAFF
DNA: TGTGCCAGCAGCTTCCCGGGACAGAACACTGAAGCTTTCTTT

V: TRBV3-1/TRBV3-2
size: few
J: TRBJ2-3
D: TRBD2
CDR3: CASSRDGSTAGFQYF
DNA: TGTGCCAGCAGCCGGGACGGATCAACAGCGGGGTTCCAGTATTTT

V: TRBV13
size: .
J: TRBJ2-1
D: .
CDR3: CASRRRGSSYNEQFF
DNA: TGTGCCAGCAGGCGTAGGGGCAGCTCCTACAATGAGCAGTTCTTC

V: TRBV5-1
size: .
J: TRBJ2-7
D: TRBD2
CDR3: CASSLAGGSIEQYF
DNA: TGCGCCAGCAGCTTGGCGGGGGGGAGCATCGAGCAGTACTTC

V: TRBV21-1
size: .
J: TRBJ1-5
D: .
CDR3: CASSKTRQKSNQPQHF
DNA: TGTGCCAGCAGCAAGACGAGACAGAAAAGCAATCAGCCCCAGCATTTT

V: TRBV6-5
size: few
J: TRBJ1-2
D: .
CDR3: CASSPPVAGYGYTF
DNA: TGTGCCAGCAGCCCCCCCGTGGCAGGTTATGGCTACACCTTC

V: TRBV18
size: .
J: TRBJ2-7
D: TRBD1
CDR3: CASSPAGTGVREQYF
DNA: TGTGCCAGCTCACCCGCCGGGACAGGGGTCCGCGAGCAGTACTTC

V: TRBV6-5
size: .
J: TRBJ1-5
D: TRBD1
CDR3: CASRWDRDGNQPQHF
DNA: TGTGCCAGCCGGTGGGACAGGGATGGCAATCAGCCCCAGCATTTT

V: TRBV2
size: .
J: TRBJ2-1
D: TRBD2
CDR3: CASRTSGSGEQFF
DNA: TGTGCCAGTCGGACTAGCGGGAGCGGTGAGCAGTTCTTC

V: TRBV4-1
size: .
J: TRBJ2-3
D: TRBD2
CDR3: CASSQAPSGSTDTQYF
DNA: TGCGCCAGCAGCCAAGCTCCTAGCGGTAGCACAGATACGCAGTATTTT

V: TRBV19
size: few
J: TRBJ1-1
D: TRBD1
CDR3: CASKIGGAGNTEAFF
DNA: TGTGCCAGTAAGATAGGGGGCGCTGGTAACACTGAAGCTTTCTTT

V: TRBV9
size: .
J: TRBJ2-1
D: TRBD2
CDR3: CASSPGGAGGYNEQFF
DNA: TGTGCCAGCAGCCCAGGGGGAGCGGGAGGGTACAATGAGCAGTTCTTC

V: TRBV7-8
size: .
J: TRBJ1-4
D: .
CDR3: CASSTGGSNEKLFF
DNA: TGTGCCAGCAGCACCGGGGGGTCTAATGAAAAACTGTTTTTT

V: TRBV6-6
size: once
J: TRBJ2-5
D: TRBD1
CDR3: CASSYSDRGVETQYF
DNA: TGTGCCAGCAGTTATTCAGACAGGGGGGTGGAGACCCAGTACTTC

V: TRBV7-2
size: .
J: TRBJ2-2
D: .
CDR3: CASSLDLGGPGELFF
DNA: TGTGCCAGCAGCTTAGATCTGGGGGGGCCCGGGGAGCTGTTTTTT

V: TRBV9
size: .
J: TRBJ1-3
D: .
CDR3: CASSATVHSGNTIYF
DNA: TGTGCCAGCAGCGCTACAGTCCACTCTGGAAACACCATATATTTT

V: TRBV30
size: .
J: TRBJ1-5
D: TRBD1
CDR3: CAWSGTGTGGNQPQHF
DNA: TGTGCCTGGAGTGGAACCGGGACAGGGGGCAATCAGCCCCAGCATTTT

V: TRBV7-8
size: .
J: TRBJ2-7
D: TRBD1
CDR3: CASSLGTPGQSSYEQYF
DNA: TGTGCCAGCAGCTTAGGCACTCCGGGACAGTCCTCCTACGAGCAGTACTTC

V: TRBV9
size: .
J: TRBJ1-5
D: .
CDR3: CASSPTVGNQPQHF
DNA: TGTGCCAGCAGCCCAACAGTGGGCAATCAGCCCCAGCATTTT